The clone carrying this TCR beta chain was seen more than once but under ten times. The data derive from a study of T cells in Graves' hyperthyroidism and ophthalmopathy. Stability of Graves' hyperthyroidism was defined as absent ophthalmopathy progression within 18 months. The patients, who ranged from 18 to 65 in age, presented with newly diagnosed hyperthyroidism lasting under 2 months. It was uncontrolled infection, other autoimmune disease, pregnancy or lactation that excluded patients. Diagnoses were established using clinical symptoms, serum thyroxine and TRAb, thyroid ultrasound and orbital computed tomography. The CDR3 extends over 15 amino acids. Germline V CDR1 and CDR2: MGHRA, YSYEKL. With 0 bases removed from V and 1 base from J, the gap between germline ends came to 9 bases. Amplified regions were TCR beta CDR3 sequences from RNA transcripts. In the first-round RT-PCR of the TCR CDR3, the HTBI primer set was used. TCRdb reanalysed the multiplex PCR reads using MiXCR and keeps one entry per CDR3 protein. The sample has 600,000 to 650,000 distinct CDR3 sequences; 15% to 20% are singletons.

The V call is TRBV4-1, the J call TRBJ1-1, with D uncertain. The sample taken for sequencing was blood. The receptor was isolated from a woman aged 25 to 39 with Graves' hyperthyroidism. The CDR3 loop reads CASSQEETTNTEAFF. The CDR3 DNA reads as TGCGCCAGCAGCCAAGAAGAAACAACGAACACTGAAGCTTTCTTT.